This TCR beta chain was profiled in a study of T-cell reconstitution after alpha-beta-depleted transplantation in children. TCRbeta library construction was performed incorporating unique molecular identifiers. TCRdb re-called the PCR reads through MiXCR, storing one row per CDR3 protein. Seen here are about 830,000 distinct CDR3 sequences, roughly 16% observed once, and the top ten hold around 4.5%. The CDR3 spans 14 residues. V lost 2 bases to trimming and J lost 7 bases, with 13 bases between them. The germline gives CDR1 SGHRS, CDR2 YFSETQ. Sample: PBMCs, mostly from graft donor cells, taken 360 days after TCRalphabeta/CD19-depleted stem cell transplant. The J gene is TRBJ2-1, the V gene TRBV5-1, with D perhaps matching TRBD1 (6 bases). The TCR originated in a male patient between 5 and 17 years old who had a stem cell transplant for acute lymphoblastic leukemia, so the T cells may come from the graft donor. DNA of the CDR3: TGCGCCAGCAGCTTCGATCAGGGGTTGAATGAGCAGTTCTTC. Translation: CASSFDQGLNEQFF.